A single sample gave rise to the 30 T cell receptor delta chains below, sequenced in a study of gamma-delta T cells after stem cell transplantation. TCRdb re-called clones from the RT-PCR reads via CATT. The table records roughly 5,400 delta-chain clones, approximately 9.9% of them present only once. Sample: gamma-delta T cells. The receptors here all came from a human donor. It is not recorded whose cells these are; they may come from a transplant donor.

By share, this clone counts as medium-sized. This sample also contains other DNA sequences that code for the same CDR3. This chain uses TRDV2 with TRDJ1; TRDD3 agrees at 8 bases. This CDR3 spans 14 amino acids. The germline V gene encodes CDR1 GEAIGNYY and CDR2 EKD. The J segment lost 3 bases and the V segment lost 5 bases, leaving 7 bases of the junction unmatched. CDR3 loop: CACVALGDSDKLIF. CDR3 coding DNA: TGTGCCTGTGTTGCCCTGGGGGACTCCGATAAACTCATCTTT.

Details on this clone: TCRdb's entry gives the protein of a much larger clone, which mismatches this DNA's translation at residue 16, likely from a read error; the protein reported here is translated from the DNA. The chain links TRDV2 to TRDJ3; 12 nucleotides match TRDD3. CDR3 size: 18 residues. Germline V gives CDR1 GEAIGNYY, CDR2 EKD. The CDR3 is CACDTILGDTWDTRQVFF. Written as DNA, the CDR3 is TGTGCCTGTGACACGATACTGGGGGATACCTGGGACACCCGACAGGTGTTTTTC.

A few counts support this clone. The chain carries TRDV1 and TRDJ1, with 10 bases that match TRDD3. The CDR3 has 19 residues. Trimming removed 1 base from V and 4 bases from J; junction bases left unmatched: 15. The germline V gene has CDR1 TSWWSYY and CDR2 QGS. CDR3 amino acids: CALGERPCTGGCRGDKLIF. The CDR3 bases are TGTGCTCTTGGGGAACGACCCTGTACTGGGGGATGTAGGGGCGATAAACTCATCTTT.

As to this clone: A far larger clone is just one base off, so this is likely a read error. V and J are TRDV2 and TRDJ3, with 13 bases identical to TRDD3. Germline V gene sequence: CDR1 GEAIGNYY, CDR2 EKD. The CDR3 runs 20 residues. This chain's CDR3 is CACDTVLGDTVSWDARQMFF. For the CDR3, the DNA is TGTGCCTGTGACACCGTACTGGGGGATACGGTTTCCTGGGACGCCCGACAGATGTTTTTC.

The genes are TRDV2 and TRDJ1; 9 bases map to TRDD3. CDR3 length: 17 residues. Germline V gives CDR1 GEAIGNYY, CDR2 EKD. The ends lost 0 bases at V and 3 bases at J; junction bases unmatched: 10. CDR3 sequence: CACDTVLSGIRADKLIF. As DNA, the CDR3 is TGTGCCTGTGACACCGTTCTTTCGGGGATACGAGCCGATAAACTCATCTTT.

V and J are TRDV2 and TRDJ3; D is perhaps TRDD3 (6 bases). The germline CDR1 and CDR2 sequences are GEAIGNYY and EKD. The CDR3 extends over 18 amino acids. V lost 3 bases and J 0 bases, leaving 14 bases between the germline ends. This CDR3 reads CACDPPGESSWDTRQMFF. CDR3 DNA sequence: TGTGCCTGTGACCCGCCTGGGGAAAGCTCCTGGGACACCCGACAGATGTTTTTC.

V gene TRDV2 combines with J gene TRDJ1, with 9 nucleotides matching TRDD3. Per germline, CDR1 GEAIGNYY and CDR2 EKD. The junction had 7 bases not matched to a gene; V was cut back by 0 bases and J by 0 bases. There are 17 residues in the CDR3. CDR3 bases: TGTGCCTGTGACACCGTAGGGGATACGGGCGACACCGATAAACTCATCTTT. It translates to CACDTVGDTGDTDKLIF.

As regards this clone: TCRdb attributes to this sequence the protein of a much larger clone, which differs from the DNA translation at residue 13; a read error is likely, and the protein displayed is translated from the DNA. This chain uses TRDV2 with TRDJ1; D call uncertain. From germline, CDR1 is GEAIGNYY and CDR2 EKD. The CDR3 contains 15 residues. CDR3 sequence: CACDPLQTTTDKPIF. In nucleotides, the CDR3 is TGTGCCTGTGACCCCCTCCAAACCACGACCGATAAACCCATCTTT.

Worth noting for this clone: A read error is possible here, since a much larger clone lies one base away. The sample carries other DNA sequences with the same CDR3. The rearrangement uses TRDV2 and TRDJ1; 9 nucleotides align to TRDD3. This CDR3 is built from 15 residues. The V and J ends lost 0 bases and 7 bases, in that order; junction bases with no gene match: 8. Per germline, CDR1 GEAIGNYY and CDR2 EKD. CDR3 in amino acids: CACDTVGGYSGKLIF. As DNA, the CDR3 is TGTGCCTGTGACACCGTGGGGGGATACTCGGGTAAACTCATCTTT.

This clone is medium-sized by share. The rearrangement links TRDV2 to TRDJ1; D is possibly TRDD3 (5 bases). The CDR3 has 19 amino acids. Germline V gene data show CDR1 as GEAIGNYY and CDR2 as EKD. V was shortened by 0 bases and J by 0 bases, with 22 bases between the two germline ends. In DNA form, the CDR3 reads TGTGCCTGTGACACCGTTAAGGGGGGTCCTGACCCCTACACCGATAAACTCATCTTT. Protein: CACDTVKGGPDPYTDKLIF.

Within the sample, this clone is medium-sized. The V call is TRDV2, the J call TRDJ1, with 12 positions matching TRDD3. This CDR3 is built from 18 residues. In germline, CDR1 is GEAIGNYY, CDR2 EKD. The J segment lost 0 bases and the V segment lost 0 bases, leaving 7 bases of the junction unmatched. CDR3 sequence (DNA): TGTGCCTGTGACACCGTACTGGGGGATACTTGGGACACCGATAAACTCATCTTT. This translates into CACDTVLGDTWDTDKLIF.

The chain is built from TRDV2 and TRDJ1; D possibly corresponds to TRDD2 (6 bases). The CDR3 length is 17 residues. Deletions cut 3 bases from V and 0 bases from J, with 19 bases between. CDR1 and CDR2 (germline): GEAIGNYY, EKD. This CDR3 reads CACDSVPSRSDTDKLIF. CDR3 nucleotides: TGTGCCTGTGACTCAGTCCCTTCCCGATCCGACACCGATAAACTCATCTTT.

This rearrangement joins TRDV1 to TRDJ1; 13 bases agree with TRDD3. CDR1 and CDR2 from the germline V gene are TSWWSYY and QGS. V trimming: 0 bases; J trimming: 2 bases; junction bases outside the gene matches: 24. The CDR3 length is 24 residues. The CDR3 here is CALGELPPTFLLGDTIRGTDKLIF. The CDR3, as DNA: TGTGCTCTTGGGGAACTACCCCCAACCTTCCTACTGGGGGATACGATACGAGGTACCGATAAACTCATCTTT.

In this sample, this clone turned up a few times. The chain couples TRDV2 to TRDJ1; 9 bases fit TRDD3. The CDR3 is 17 amino acids. CDR1 and CDR2 from the germline V gene are GEAIGNYY and EKD. Germline trimming cut 0 bases from V and 2 bases from J; bases unmatched to any gene: 9. CDR3 nucleotide sequence: TGTGCCTGTGACACCGTGGGGGATATAGCTGGGACCGATAAACTCATCTTT. This gives the protein CACDTVGDIAGTDKLIF.

This clone rates as medium-sized (0.01 to 0.1%). Other DNA sequences of this sample code for an identical CDR3. CDR3 loop: CACDTLLGDTDKLIF. The CDR3 nucleotides are TGTGCCTGTGACACTTTACTGGGGGACACCGATAAACTCATCTTT. J is TRDJ1 and V is TRDV2; TRDD3 matches 8 bases. This CDR3 has 15 residues. Germline loops: CDR1 GEAIGNYY, CDR2 EKD. With 1 base clipped from V and 0 bases from J, the junction kept 3 bases outside the gene matches.

This clone was found a few times. This chain connects TRDV2 to TRDJ1; D is undetermined. The CDR3 has 15 residues. Deletions cut 1 base from V and 1 base from J, with 12 bases between. The germline V gene encodes CDR1 GEAIGNYY and CDR2 EKD. The CDR3, as DNA: TGTGCCTGTGACACTATAGGAGCTGGCACCGATAAACTCATCTTT. Encoded protein: CACDTIGAGTDKLIF.

The gene calls are TRDV1 and TRDJ1; D is tentatively TRDD2 or TRDD3 (5 bases each). V was pared by 0 bases and J by 0 bases, with 17 bases between. The CDR3 covers 18 residues. Germline V gene lookup returns CDR1 TSWWSYY and CDR2 QGS. The CDR3 bases are TGTGCTCTTGGGGAACTCGCCTTCTTGGGGCAGTACACCGATAAACTCATCTTT. Translated: CALGELAFLGQYTDKLIF.

This clone is medium-sized. Other DNA sequences from this sample encode an identical CDR3 as well. This chain connects TRDV2 to TRDJ1; no firm D call. CDR3 length equals 14 residues. CDR1 is GEAIGNYY, CDR2 EKD, per germline. With 0 bases removed from V and 0 bases from J, the gap between germline ends came to 7 bases. This CDR3 is CACDTLLDTDKLIF. The CDR3 DNA reads TGTGCCTGTGACACCTTATTGGACACCGATAAACTCATCTTT.

By share, this clone counts as medium-sized. It is unclear where the CDR3 begins or ends on the DNA, so no DNA is shown, and the CDR3 is as TCRdb lists it. The CDR3 protein is CACDTVVNLGDTGAQLFF. The rearrangement joins TRDV2 to TRDJ2; the table names TRDD3, a call not compared with the DNA. CDR1 is GEAIGNYY, CDR2 EKD, per germline. The CDR3 comprises 18 residues, both ends counted.

With respect to this clone: TCRdb shows a much larger clone's protein in place of this DNA's translation, and the two differ at residue 5, likely through a read error; the protein shown is translated from the DNA. The chain employs TRDV2 and TRDJ3; D remains ambiguous. The CDR3 sequence is 16 residues long. The germline gives CDR1 GEAIGNYY, CDR2 EKD. V was pared by 0 bases and J by 0 bases, with 5 bases between. The DNA for the CDR3 is TGTGCCTGTGACACCCAGGACTCCTGGGACACCCGACAGATGTTTTTC. Translated: CACDTQDSWDTRQMFF.

This clone has a handful of counts. This may stem from a read error, because a much larger clone lies one nucleotide away. This chain connects TRDV2 to TRDJ1; 10 bases line up with TRDD3. The CDR3 is 17 amino acids. In germline, CDR1 is GEAIGNYY, CDR2 EKD. The CDR3 DNA reads as TGTGCCTGTGACACCCTCACTGGGGGATTCGACACCGATAAACCCATCTTT. Encoded protein: CACDTLTGGFDTDKPIF.

The V and J genes are TRDV2 and TRDJ1; 8 bases are shared with TRDD3. The CDR3 sequence is 18 residues long. V lost 0 bases, J lost 0 bases, and 11 bases stayed unmatched. The V gene's germline CDR1 is GEAIGNYY and CDR2 EKD. The CDR3 region is CACDTVEGDTKYTDKLIF. CDR3 DNA sequence: TGTGCCTGTGACACCGTGGAAGGGGATACCAAGTACACCGATAAACTCATCTTT.

This chain uses TRDV2 with TRDJ1, with 7 bases identical to TRDD3. CDR1 is GEAIGNYY, CDR2 EKD, per germline. There are 18 residues in the CDR3. V lost 1 base and J lost 0; bases outside the gene matches: 13. The DNA for the CDR3 is TGTGCCTGTGACACGTTGGTTACTGGGGTCCAGTACACCGATAAACTCATCTTT. Protein: CACDTLVTGVQYTDKLIF.

In its sample, this clone was seen a few times. The CDR3 loop reads CALGELSSFGFPTTPYTDKLIF. In nucleotides, the CDR3 is TGTGCTCTTGGGGAACTTAGCAGCTTCGGGTTTCCTACAACCCCTTACACCGATAAACTCATCTTT. The rearrangement links TRDV1 to TRDJ1; 7 bases map to TRDD2. Trimming cost V 0 bases and J 0 bases; bases outside gene matches: 22. There are 22 residues in the CDR3. Germline CDR1 reads TSWWSYY; CDR2 reads QGS.

This clone rates as medium-sized. The V gene is TRDV2, the J gene TRDJ1; 13 bases match TRDD3. The V and J ends lost 0 bases and 1 base, in that order; junction bases with no gene match: 13. This CDR3 spans 20 amino acids. Per germline, CDR1 GEAIGNYY and CDR2 EKD. The chain's CDR3 is CACDTVTGGYAGSITDKLIF. The CDR3 nucleotides read TGTGCCTGTGACACCGTTACTGGGGGATACGCGGGATCCATCACCGATAAACTCATCTTT.

This clone has only a few counts. The protein TCRdb gives is from a much larger clone and does not agree with this DNA's translation at residue 13, likely a read error; the protein shown here comes from the DNA. The V and J genes are TRDV2 and TRDJ3; D might be TRDD3 (5 bases). Germline V gene data show CDR1 as GEAIGNYY and CDR2 as EKD. This CDR3 spans 18 amino acids. The CDR3 DNA reads as TGTGCCTGTGACACCGTGGGGAAAAGCTCCTGGGACGCCCGACAGATGTTTTTC. Translation: CACDTVGKSSWDARQMFF.

The table lists this clone with a few counts. The chain is built from TRDV2 and TRDJ1; 8 bases are a match to TRDD3. The germline CDR1 and CDR2 sequences are GEAIGNYY and EKD. The CDR3 length is 18 residues. V dropped 3 bases and J dropped 0; count of bases not matched to a gene: 14. The CDR3 DNA is TGTGCCTGTGACCACATTTCCCATGGGGGGATAAACACCGATAAACTCATCTTT. It encodes CACDHISHGGINTDKLIF.

By frequency in the sample, this clone is medium-sized. The V gene is TRDV2, the J gene TRDJ1; 11 bases map to TRDD3. CDR1 is GEAIGNYY, CDR2 EKD, per germline. This CDR3 is 15 amino acids long. The V and J ends lost 3 bases and 2 bases, in that order; junction bases with no gene match: 4. The CDR3 spells CACDRLGDRTDKLIF. CDR3 nucleotides: TGTGCCTGTGACCGACTGGGGGATAGGACCGATAAACTCATCTTT.

This chain uses TRDV1 with TRDJ1; D gene unclear. Trimming shortened V by 0 bases and J by 0 bases, and 17 bases separated the two germline ends. The CDR3 totals 18 residues. The germline V gene encodes CDR1 TSWWSYY and CDR2 QGS. Here the CDR3 DNA reads TGTGCTCTTGGGGAACTAGTTAGGGGTGAGGTTAACACCGATAAACTCATCTTT. Its protein product is CALGELVRGEVNTDKLIF.

This clone is medium-sized (0.01 to 0.1%). V usage is TRDV2 and J usage is TRDJ1, with D unresolved. The germline V gene has CDR1 GEAIGNYY and CDR2 EKD. The length of the CDR3 is 14 residues. The V gene lost 3 bases and the J gene lost 3 bases, with 13 bases spanning the gap. The CDR3 coding sequence is TGTGCCTGTGACCCGGTACCCTCCGCCGATAAACTCATCTTT. It is translated as CACDPVPSADKLIF.